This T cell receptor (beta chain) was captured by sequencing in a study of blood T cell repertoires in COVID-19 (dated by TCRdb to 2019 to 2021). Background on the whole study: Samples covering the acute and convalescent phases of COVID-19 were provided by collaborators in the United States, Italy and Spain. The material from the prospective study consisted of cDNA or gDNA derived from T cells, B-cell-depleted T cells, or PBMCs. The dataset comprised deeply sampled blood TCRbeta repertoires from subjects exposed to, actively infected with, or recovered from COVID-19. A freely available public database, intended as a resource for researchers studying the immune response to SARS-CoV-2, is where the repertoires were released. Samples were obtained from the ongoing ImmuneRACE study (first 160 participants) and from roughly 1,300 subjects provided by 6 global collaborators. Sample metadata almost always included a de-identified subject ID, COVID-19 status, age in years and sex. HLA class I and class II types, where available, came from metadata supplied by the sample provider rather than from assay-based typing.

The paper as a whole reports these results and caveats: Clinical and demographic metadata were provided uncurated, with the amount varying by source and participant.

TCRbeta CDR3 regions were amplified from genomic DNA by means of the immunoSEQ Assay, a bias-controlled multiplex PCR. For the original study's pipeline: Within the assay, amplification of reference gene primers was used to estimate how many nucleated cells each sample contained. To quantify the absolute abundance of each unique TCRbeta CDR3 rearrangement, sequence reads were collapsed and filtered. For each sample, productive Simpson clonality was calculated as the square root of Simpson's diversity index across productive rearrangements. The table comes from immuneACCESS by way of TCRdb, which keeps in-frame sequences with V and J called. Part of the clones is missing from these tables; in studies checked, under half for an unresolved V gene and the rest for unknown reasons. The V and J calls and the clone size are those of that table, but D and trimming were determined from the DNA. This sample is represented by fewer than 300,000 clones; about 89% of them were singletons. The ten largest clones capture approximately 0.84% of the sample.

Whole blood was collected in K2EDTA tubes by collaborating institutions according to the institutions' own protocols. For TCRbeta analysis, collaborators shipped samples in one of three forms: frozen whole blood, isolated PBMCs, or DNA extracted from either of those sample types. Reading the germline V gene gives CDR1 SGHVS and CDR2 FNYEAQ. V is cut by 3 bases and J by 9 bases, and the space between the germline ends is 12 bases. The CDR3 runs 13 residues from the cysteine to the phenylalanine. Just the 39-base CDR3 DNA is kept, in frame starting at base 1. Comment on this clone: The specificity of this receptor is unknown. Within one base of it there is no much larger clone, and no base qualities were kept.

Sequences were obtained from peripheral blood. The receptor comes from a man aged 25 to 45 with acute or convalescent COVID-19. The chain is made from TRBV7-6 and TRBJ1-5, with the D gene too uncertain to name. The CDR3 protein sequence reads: CASSFRVEAPQHF. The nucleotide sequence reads TGTGCCAGCAGCTTTCGGGTGGAAGCGCCCCAGCATTTT.